This is a list of T cell receptor beta chains from one sample in a study of spatial heterogeneity in lung cancer. TCRdb processed the 5' RACE reads anew with MiXCR; each CDR3 protein has one entry. The sample holds thousands of distinct CDR3 sequences, 35% to 45% seen once. Sequenced here: lung tumor tissue, sampled at surgery. Every receptor here comes from a male donor with early-stage non-small cell lung cancer. Both conserved end residues are part of each CDR3. Each record gives: J gene, D gene, V gene, clone size, CDR3 protein, CDR3 DNA. D genes are given only for firm matches. A row's size may be missing; if present it is once, few, many or a size class.

j_call: TRBJ2-7
d_call: .
v_call: TRBV5-1
clone_size: medium-sized
cdr3_aa: CASSPDREWLEQYF
cdr3_nt: TGCGCCAGCAGCCCGGATAGAGAGTGGTTGGAGCAGTACTTC

j_call: TRBJ1-4
d_call: .
v_call: TRBV10-3
clone_size: .
cdr3_aa: CAISESQDEKLFF
cdr3_nt: TGTGCCATCAGTGAGTCGCAGGATGAAAAACTGTTTTTT

j_call: TRBJ1-2
d_call: .
v_call: TRBV28
clone_size: medium-sized
cdr3_aa: CASSSPGGDYGYTF
cdr3_nt: TGTGCCAGCAGTTCGCCGGGGGGGGACTATGGCTACACCTTC

j_call: TRBJ2-2
d_call: .
v_call: TRBV6-2/TRBV6-3
clone_size: medium-sized
cdr3_aa: CASSSYQGPNTGELFF
cdr3_nt: TGTGCCAGCAGTTCCTACCAGGGCCCGAACACCGGGGAGCTGTTTTTT

j_call: TRBJ2-1
d_call: TRBD2
v_call: TRBV20-1
clone_size: .
cdr3_aa: CSAITGGRLYNEQFF
cdr3_nt: TGCAGTGCAATAACGGGGGGGCGATTGTACAATGAGCAGTTCTTC

j_call: TRBJ2-7
d_call: TRBD1
v_call: TRBV7-9
clone_size: .
cdr3_aa: CASSSRQGISYEQYF
cdr3_nt: TGTGCCAGCAGCTCCCGACAGGGGATCTCCTACGAGCAGTACTTC

j_call: TRBJ2-3
d_call: TRBD2
v_call: TRBV9
clone_size: .
cdr3_aa: CASSVKAGGPGDTQYF
cdr3_nt: TGTGCCAGCAGCGTAAAAGCGGGAGGGCCAGGAGATACGCAGTATTTT

j_call: TRBJ2-2
d_call: .
v_call: TRBV7-7
clone_size: few
cdr3_aa: CASRRDDLPGELFF
cdr3_nt: TGTGCTAGCAGAAGGGACGACCTACCCGGGGAGCTGTTTTTT

j_call: TRBJ1-5
d_call: .
v_call: TRBV12-3/TRBV12-4
clone_size: many
cdr3_aa: CASSGGSWQPQHF
cdr3_nt: TGTGCCAGCAGCGGGGGGTCCTGGCAGCCCCAGCATTTT

j_call: TRBJ1-1
d_call: .
v_call: TRBV2
clone_size: .
cdr3_aa: CASSDTAGTEAFF
cdr3_nt: TGTGCCAGCAGTGACACGGCAGGGACTGAAGCTTTCTTT

j_call: TRBJ2-3
d_call: .
v_call: TRBV7-2
clone_size: medium-sized
cdr3_aa: CASSPGRGVGTDTQYF
cdr3_nt: TGTGCCAGCAGCCCGGGACGGGGAGTGGGCACAGATACGCAGTATTTT

j_call: TRBJ1-1
d_call: .
v_call: TRBV6-1
clone_size: .
cdr3_aa: CASSARVWTEAFF
cdr3_nt: TGTGCCAGCAGTGCCAGGGTTTGGACTGAAGCTTTCTTT

j_call: TRBJ2-2
d_call: TRBD1
v_call: TRBV7-3
clone_size: once
cdr3_aa: CASSLDRETGELFF
cdr3_nt: TGTGCCAGCAGCTTAGACAGGGAAACCGGGGAGCTGTTTTTT

j_call: TRBJ2-3
d_call: TRBD2
v_call: TRBV10-3
clone_size: .
cdr3_aa: CAIRGSDPGLAGDTQYF
cdr3_nt: TGTGCCATCAGAGGATCTGATCCGGGACTAGCGGGAGATACGCAGTATTTT

j_call: TRBJ2-1
d_call: .
v_call: TRBV13
clone_size: .
cdr3_aa: CASSYSTSPVSNEQFF
cdr3_nt: TGTGCCAGCAGCTACTCGACTTCCCCCGTCTCTAATGAGCAGTTCTTC

j_call: TRBJ2-7
d_call: TRBD1
v_call: TRBV15
clone_size: .
cdr3_aa: CATSRGRTGDSYEQYF
cdr3_nt: TGTGCCACCAGCAGAGGGAGGACAGGGGACTCCTACGAGCAGTACTTC

j_call: TRBJ2-1
d_call: .
v_call: TRBV5-1
clone_size: medium-sized
cdr3_aa: CASSLALTSSNEQFF
cdr3_nt: TGCGCCAGCAGCTTGGCCCTGACTAGTTCCAATGAGCAGTTCTTC

j_call: TRBJ2-3
d_call: .
v_call: TRBV7-2
clone_size: large
cdr3_aa: CASSVRGRSHTDTQYF
cdr3_nt: TGTGCCAGCAGCGTGCGGGGACGGTCCCACACAGATACGCAGTATTTT

j_call: TRBJ1-5
d_call: .
v_call: TRBV29-1
clone_size: .
cdr3_aa: CSAGTPGQPQHF
cdr3_nt: TGCAGCGCCGGGACTCCGGGCCAGCCCCAGCATTTT

j_call: TRBJ2-3
d_call: TRBD2
v_call: TRBV9
clone_size: few
cdr3_aa: CASSVRLAGFGTDTQYF
cdr3_nt: TGTGCCAGCAGCGTAAGGCTAGCGGGATTCGGAACAGATACGCAGTATTTT

j_call: TRBJ2-3
d_call: TRBD2
v_call: TRBV7-2
clone_size: medium-sized
cdr3_aa: CASSLGGPSHNRYF
cdr3_nt: TGTGCCAGCAGCTTGGGAGGGCCCTCTCACAATCGGTATTTT

j_call: TRBJ1-1
d_call: .
v_call: TRBV7-6
clone_size: medium-sized
cdr3_aa: CASSLGQGMNTEAFF
cdr3_nt: TGTGCCAGCAGCTTAGGGCAGGGAATGAACACTGAAGCTTTCTTT

j_call: TRBJ2-1
d_call: TRBD2
v_call: TRBV24-1
clone_size: .
cdr3_aa: CATSDSLAGGPNEQFF
cdr3_nt: TGTGCCACCAGTGATTCACTAGCGGGAGGGCCAAATGAGCAGTTCTTC

j_call: TRBJ2-3
d_call: TRBD2
v_call: TRBV19
clone_size: .
cdr3_aa: CASGLAGGTDTQYF
cdr3_nt: TGTGCCAGTGGACTAGCGGGAGGCACAGATACGCAGTATTTT

j_call: TRBJ2-7
d_call: .
v_call: TRBV29-1
clone_size: medium-sized
cdr3_aa: CSVDWDGTYEQYF
cdr3_nt: TGCAGCGTTGACTGGGACGGTACCTACGAGCAGTACTTC

j_call: TRBJ1-2
d_call: .
v_call: TRBV6-2/TRBV6-3
clone_size: few
cdr3_aa: CASSFLPYGYTF
cdr3_nt: TGTGCCAGCAGTTTTCTTCCATATGGCTACACCTTC